A single sample gave rise to the 25 T cell receptor beta chains below, sequenced in a study of cytomegalovirus exposure and HLA in healthy donors (dated by TCRdb to the late 2010s). The library was obtained by the immunoSEQ multiplex PCR assay. The multiplex PCR relied on a mix of 60 forward primers for TCR Vbeta segments and 13 reverse primers for TCR Jbeta segments. As stored in TCRdb, this immuneACCESS dataset retains in-frame rearrangements with V and J assigned. A fraction of the clones does not appear; measured against another copy, unresolved V genes explain less than half of the discrepancy, and the remainder lacks a known reason. The sample table shows roughly 300,000 clones, and 80% to 90% are seen once. The biggest ten clones account for 3.5% to 4.5% of the sample. Sequenced sample: PBMCs. Receptor source: a man in his forties in good health and CMV-seropositive.

The J gene is TRBJ2-7, the V gene TRBV7-2, with 7 bases matching TRBD2. V dropped 2 bases and J dropped 7; count of bases not matched to a gene: 14. CDR3 size: 16 residues. The germline V gene encodes CDR1 SGHTA and CDR2 FQGNSA. In DNA, the CDR3 is TGTGCCAGCAGCTTACCGGGACTACCTTCACCCCGGGAGCAGTACTTC. Amino acid sequence: CASSLPGLPSPREQYF.

About this clone: The same CDR3 can be traced to other DNA sequences in this sample. The V and J genes are TRBV7-3 and TRBJ2-2; TRBD2 matches at 8 bases. Germline V lookup: CDR1 SGHTA, CDR2 FQGTGA. The length of the CDR3 is 15 residues. V lost 0 bases, J lost 5 bases, and 2 bases stayed unmatched. The CDR3 sequence: CASSLTSGTTGELFF. The CDR3, as DNA: TGTGCCAGCAGCTTAACTAGCGGGACGACCGGGGAGCTGTTTTTT.

This chain links TRBV29-1 with TRBJ2-1; 7 positions agree with TRBD1. The CDR3 extends over 19 amino acids. Germline V gives CDR1 SQVTM, CDR2 ANQGSEA. The V and J ends lost 4 bases and 0 bases, in that order; junction bases with no gene match: 18. CDR3 coding DNA: TGCAGCGTTGGGGTAGGGGGCGGCCGGCAGGGTAGCTCCTACAATGAGCAGTTCTTC. Protein sequence: CSVGVGGGRQGSSYNEQFF.

The table lists this clone with a count of one. V and J are TRBV7-8 and TRBJ2-7; TRBD2 aligns across 9 bases. The germline V gene encodes CDR1 SGHVS and CDR2 FQNEAQ. The CDR3 consists of 17 residues. After removal of 3 bases from V and 7 bases from J, the junction contained 16 bases not matched to a gene. The CDR3, as DNA: TGTGCCAGCAGCTTTGGGAGGATGGTAGCGGGAGCCCGGGAGCAGTACTTC. Residues: CASSFGRMVAGAREQYF. Full variable domain (rest looked up from reference TRBV7-8 and TRBJ2-7): GAGVSQSPRYKVAKRGQDVALRCDPISGHVSLFWYQQALGQGPEFLTYFQNEAQLDKSGLPSDRFFAERPEGSVSTLKIQRTQQEDSAVYLCASSFGRMVAGAREQYFGPGTRLTVT.

This clone was counted a few times. This chain uses TRBV4-1 with TRBJ2-7, with 9 bases fitting TRBD2. V gave up 1 base and J gave up 7 bases; unmatched junction bases: 8. CDR1 is MGHRA and CDR2 is YSYEKL in the germline V gene. This CDR3 comprises 15 residues. The DNA for the CDR3 is TGCGCCAGCAGCCAAGTGGCGGGAGGGCCGCGGGAGCAGTACTTC. Protein: CASSQVAGGPREQYF.

V and J are TRBV6-5 and TRBJ2-2; the D is unclear. This CDR3 is built from 12 residues. V shed 0 bases and J shed 8 bases, with 4 bases lying between them. Germline CDR1 and CDR2: MNHEY and SVGAGI. The chain's CDR3 is CASSYSIGELFF. As DNA, the CDR3 is TGTGCCAGCAGTTACTCAATAGGGGAGCTGTTTTTT.

This clone was seen just once. The gene calls are TRBV4-2 and TRBJ1-3, with no clear D. Germline CDR1 reads LGHNA; CDR2 reads YNFKEQ. The CDR3 is 15 amino acids. Trimming pared 4 bases from V and 0 bases from J, leaving 10 bases between. The CDR3 nucleotides are TGTGCCAGCAGCCTCTTTGGCTTCTCTGGAAACACCATATATTTT. This translates into CASSLFGFSGNTIYF.

This clone was counted a few times. J is TRBJ1-2 and V is TRBV5-1; D is uncertain. Germline CDR1 SGHRS, CDR2 YFSETQ. V shed 0 bases and J shed 4 bases, with 7 bases lying between them. CDR3 length: 13 residues. The CDR3 DNA reads TGCGCCAGCAGCTTGGTGTCGGGCTATGGCTACACCTTC. Its protein is CASSLVSGYGYTF.

The chain couples TRBV19 to TRBJ2-5; D possibly corresponds to TRBD1 (6 bases). Trimming pared 5 bases from V and 5 bases from J, leaving 15 bases between. The CDR3 has 14 amino acids. Germline CDR1 LNHDA, CDR2 SQIVND (reference sequence). The CDR3 DNA reads TGTGCCAGTAGTGGGGACATCTCCGGGGAGACCCAGTACTTC. This codes for CASSGDISGETQYF.

The chain is built from TRBV7-3 and TRBJ1-1; D remains ambiguous. V was cut by 5 bases and J by 0 bases, with 7 bases left in between. The CDR3 extends over 13 amino acids. Looked up from germline, CDR1 is SGHTA and CDR2 is FQGTGA. This CDR3 is CASSPGMNTEAFF. Written as DNA, the CDR3 is TGTGCCAGCAGCCCGGGAATGAACACTGAAGCTTTCTTT.

CDR3 residues: CASSLAGGEQFF. In DNA, the CDR3 is TGTGCCAGCAGCTTGGCTGGCGGTGAGCAGTTCTTC. The gene calls are TRBV5-4 and TRBJ2-1; D unclear. The CDR3 spans 12 residues. Between the trimmed V and J ends, which lost 0 bases and 9 bases, there was a span of 7 bases. Germline values: CDR1 SGHNT, CDR2 YYREEE (reference sequence).

This clone has a count of ten or more. V is TRBV27 and J is TRBJ1-4; 10 bases line up with TRBD1. Looked up from germline, CDR1 is MNHEY and CDR2 is SMNVEV (reference sequence). V gave up 9 bases and J gave up 12 bases; unmatched junction bases: 7. This CDR3 region has 12 residues. CDR3 sequence reads: CASKTGTGELFF. In nucleotides, the CDR3 is TGTGCCAGTAAAACCGGGACAGGGGAACTGTTTTTT.

The chain uses TRBV7-9 and TRBJ2-7, with 13 bases aligning to TRBD2. V lost 0 bases, J lost 2 bases, and 4 bases stayed unmatched. The CDR3 covers 17 residues. Germline CDR1 and CDR2: SEHNR and FQNEAQ (reference sequence). The CDR3 sequence is CASSLASGTSGAYEQYF. As DNA, the CDR3 is TGTGCCAGCAGCTTAGCATCCGGGACTAGCGGGGCCTACGAGCAGTACTTC.

The V gene is TRBV15, the J gene TRBJ2-7; 12 nucleotides align to TRBD2. CDR1 is LNHNV and CDR2 is YYDKDF in the germline V gene (reference sequence). With V trimmed by 0 bases and J by 4 bases, 4 bases remained unmatched. The CDR3 spans 16 residues. The CDR3 reads CATSRDTTSGRYEQYF. The CDR3 DNA is TGTGCCACCAGCAGAGATACTACTAGCGGGAGGTACGAGCAGTACTTC.

This clone was seen only a few times. This chain links TRBV30 with TRBJ2-6; possible D gene TRBD1, 6 bases. Germline V gene lookup returns CDR1 GTSNPN and CDR2 SVGIG (reference sequence). V dropped 3 bases and J dropped 1 base, with 7 bases sitting between them. The CDR3 sequence is 14 residues long. This CDR3 reads CAWSTGSGANVLTF. For the CDR3, the DNA is TGTGCCTGGAGCACAGGGTCTGGGGCCAACGTCCTGACTTTC.

The chain joins TRBV5-1 to TRBJ1-4; D may be TRBD1 (6 bases). V shed 4 bases and J shed 5 bases, with 15 bases lying between them. CDR1 is SGHRS, CDR2 YFSETQ, per germline. The CDR3 has 15 residues. CDR3 coding DNA: TGCGCCAGCAGCCCCTCTGGACAGTTAAATGAAAAACTGTTTTTT. Translation: CASSPSGQLNEKLFF.

V is TRBV2 and J is TRBJ2-7; 10 positions match TRBD2. Germline V CDR1 and CDR2: SNHLY, FYNNEI. V was clipped by 3 bases and J by 7 bases; unmatched bases: 9. CDR3 length equals 15 residues. DNA of the CDR3: TGTGCCAGCAGTGAGGGCCTAGCGGGAGTAGGTGAGCAGTACTTC. This translates into CASSEGLAGVGEQYF.

The CDR3 sequence: CASRQPGLAETQYF. The CDR3 region has the DNA TGTGCCAGCAGACAACCGGGACTAGCAGAGACCCAGTACTTC. The chain combines TRBV6-6 with TRBJ2-5; 9 nucleotides match TRBD2. This CDR3 comprises 14 residues. Losses at the gene ends were 6 bases for V and 4 bases for J; bases not matched to a gene: 6. Germline CDR1 reads MNHNY; CDR2 reads SVGAGI (reference sequence).

J is TRBJ2-7 and V is TRBV2; maybe TRBD2 (6 bases). Germline loops: CDR1 SNHLY, CDR2 FYNNEI. Trimming removed 2 bases at V and 4 bases at J, with 6 bases between. CDR3 size: 12 residues. In DNA form, the CDR3 reads TGTGCCAGCAGTGAACTAGCGTACGAGCAGTACTTC. This codes for CASSELAYEQYF.

The chain couples TRBV7-8 to TRBJ1-4; 10 nucleotides line up with TRBD1. V dropped 2 bases and J dropped 7; count of bases not matched to a gene: 4. The length of the CDR3 is 15 residues. CDR1 is SGHVS and CDR2 is FQNEAQ in the germline V gene. CDR3 protein: CASSLRTGGGEKLFF. DNA of the CDR3: TGTGCCAGCAGCTTAAGGACAGGGGGAGGTGAAAAACTGTTTTTT.

The V call is TRBV4-3, the J call TRBJ1-5; D might be TRBD1 (5 bases). The CDR3 totals 14 residues. The germline V gene has CDR1 LGHNA and CDR2 YSLEER. Trimming took 0 bases from V and 3 from J, leaving 6 bases between them. This chain's CDR3 is CASSQEDNNQPQHF. CDR3 in DNA: TGCGCCAGCAGCCAAGAGGACAACAATCAGCCCCAGCATTTT.

The V and J genes are TRBV28 and TRBJ2-1, with TRBD2 identical over 7 bases. Per the germline V gene, CDR1 is MDHEN and CDR2 is SYDVKM. This CDR3 spans 18 amino acids. The V gene end was trimmed by 7 bases and the J gene end by 1 base; junction bases not matched to a gene: 16. The CDR3 nucleotides are TGTGCCAGCACTTCGACTAGCAACCGGGCGACGTCCTACAATGAGCAGTTCTTC. It yields the protein CASTSTSNRATSYNEQFF.

This chain uses TRBV5-1 with TRBJ1-1; 8 bases align to TRBD1. The germline CDR1 and CDR2 sequences are SGHRS and YFSETQ. The CDR3 is 17 residues long. Trimming removed 4 bases from V and 5 bases from J; junction bases left unmatched: 16. CDR3 loop: CASSRPGGQGTLTEAFF. Written as DNA, the CDR3 is TGCGCCAGCAGCCGACCGGGTGGACAGGGTACCTTGACTGAAGCTTTCTTT. Using reference TRBV5-1 and TRBJ1-1 for the parts outside the CDR3, the full variable domain is KAGVTQTPRYLIKTRGQQVTLSCSPISGHRSVSWYQQTPGQGLQFLFEYFSETQRNKGNFPGRFSGRQFSNSRSEMNVSTLELGDSALYLCASSRPGGQGTLTEAFFGQGTRLTVV.

This rearrangement joins TRBV11-3 to TRBJ2-1; D possibly corresponds to TRBD2 (6 bases). Between the trimmed V and J ends, which lost 8 bases and 10 bases, there was a span of 18 bases. There are 13 residues in the CDR3. Looked up from germline, CDR1 is SGHNT and CDR2 is YENEEA. The DNA for the CDR3 is TGTGCCAGCCGAACTGGGGATGGAGGGGAGCAGTTCTTC. Residues: CASRTGDGGEQFF. The variable domain in full, with the rest retrieved from reference TRBV11-3 and TRBJ2-1, is EAGVVQSPRYKIIEKKQPVAFWCNPISGHNTLYWYLQNLGQGPELLIRYENEEAVDDSQLPKDRFSAERLKGVDSTLKIQPAELGDSAVYLCASRTGDGGEQFFGPGTRLTVL.

The count of this clone is one. One end of the junction fails to match germline, which may point to a read error. The chain uses TRBV7-9 and TRBJ2-1; TRBD2 matches at 10 bases. Germline V lookup: CDR1 SEHNR, CDR2 FQNEAQ (reference sequence). This CDR3 has 15 amino acids. The CDR3 protein is CSSSLGTSAYNEQFF. In DNA form, the CDR3 reads TGTTCCAGCAGCTTAGGGACTAGCGCATACAATGAGCAGTTCTTC.